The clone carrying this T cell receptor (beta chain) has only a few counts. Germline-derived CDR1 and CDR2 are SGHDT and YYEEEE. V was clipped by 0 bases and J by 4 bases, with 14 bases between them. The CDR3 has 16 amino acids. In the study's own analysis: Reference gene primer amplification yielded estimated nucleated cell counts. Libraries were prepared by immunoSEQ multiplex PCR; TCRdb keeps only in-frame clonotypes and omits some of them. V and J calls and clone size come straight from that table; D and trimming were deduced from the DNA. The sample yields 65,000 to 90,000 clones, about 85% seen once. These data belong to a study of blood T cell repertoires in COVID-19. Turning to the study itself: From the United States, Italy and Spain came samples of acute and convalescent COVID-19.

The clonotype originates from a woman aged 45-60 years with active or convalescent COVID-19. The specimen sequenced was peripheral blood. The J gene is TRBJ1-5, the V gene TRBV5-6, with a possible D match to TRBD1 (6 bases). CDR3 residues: CASSLGGAGENQPQHF. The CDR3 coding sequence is TGTGCCAGCAGCTTGGGGGGCGCAGGGGAAAATCAGCCCCAGCATTTT.